These T cell receptor beta chains were read from a single sample in a study of CD4 and CD8 cells across lung adenocarcinoma regions. TCRdb called the PCR reads again in MiXCR, with one record for every CDR3 protein. The data show under 30,000 distinct CDR3 sequences, about 50% seen once. Sample: CD8+ T cells from the center of a lung tumor. These receptors were collected from a male donor with lung adenocarcinoma. The CD4 and CD8 labels of this study may be unreliable. Both conserved end residues are part of each CDR3. Fields, in order: D gene, J gene, clone size, V gene, CDR3 protein, CDR3 DNA. The D gene is left open where the match is weak. A row's size may be missing; if present it is once, few, many or a size class.

- TRBJ2-3 once TRBV5-4 CASSLEQGNTDTQYF TGTGCCAGCAGCTTGGAACAGGGTAACACAGATACGCAGTATTTT
- TRBJ2-1 many TRBV10-2 CASTPGEGYNEQFF TGCGCCAGCACCCCCGGCGAGGGCTACAATGAGCAGTTCTTC
TRBD2 TRBJ2-3 once TRBV10-3 CAIKYSGRAGDTQYF TGTGCCATCAAATATAGCGGGAGGGCCGGGGATACGCAGTATTTT
- TRBJ2-3 - TRBV6-1 CARAPGVWGQDTQYF TGTGCCAGGGCCCCCGGGGTGTGGGGGCAAGATACGCAGTATTTT
- TRBJ1-2 few TRBV3-1 CASSQDVGYRNGYTF TGTGCCAGCAGCCAAGATGTGGGGTATCGAAATGGCTACACCTTC
- TRBJ2-3 - TRBV6-1 CASRADSSTDTQYF TGTGCCAGCAGGGCCGACAGTAGCACAGATACGCAGTATTTT
- TRBJ2-3 - TRBV10-2 CATGMSSRNTQYF TGCGCCACGGGGATGTCTAGCAGAAACACTCAGTACTTT
- TRBJ2-4 - TRBV10-1 CASGEGGRAKDTQYF TGCGCCAGCGGGGAGGGGGGCCGGGCCAAAGATACGCAGTACTTC
TRBD1 TRBJ2-1 - TRBV7-2 CASSGNRGANEQFF TGTGCCAGCAGCGGAAACAGGGGAGCCAATGAGCAGTTCTTC
- TRBJ2-5 - TRBV10-2 CARRVGRDQDTQYF TGCGCGAGGCGCGTGGGCCGTGACCAAGACACCCAGTACTTC
- TRBJ2-5 once TRBV28 CAGLGRRAQETQYF TGTGCGGGGCTCGGGAGACGGGCCCAAGAGACTCAGTACTTC
- TRBJ2-5 once TRBV10-2 CASGHGGRDQETQYF TGCGCCAGCGGACACGGGGGCCGGGACCAAGAGACCCAGTACTTC
- TRBJ2-5 - TRBV28 CASSLGSGFQEETQYF TGTGCCAGCAGTTTGGGGTCAGGTTTTCAGGAAGAGACCCAGTACTTC
TRBD1 TRBJ2-3 many TRBV6-1 CASSEAGTGVRDTQYF TGTGCCAGCAGTGAAGCCGGGACAGGAGTCAGGGATACGCAGTATTTT
TRBD2 TRBJ2-1 few TRBV10-2 CASSDFVGLATTNEQFF TGCGCCAGCAGTGACTTCGTGGGACTAGCGACCACAAATGAGCAGTTCTTC
TRBD2 TRBJ2-2 many TRBV6-1 CASSEASGSTGELFF TGTGCCAGCAGTGAAGCTAGCGGGAGCACCGGGGAGCTGTTTTTT
- TRBJ2-7 once TRBV6-1 CASREAGGGDGETQYF TGTGCCAGCAGGGAAGCCGGGGGCGGGGATGGGGAGACGCAGTACTTC
TRBD2 TRBJ2-1 - TRBV12-5 CASARSGRNEQFF TGTGCTAGTGCCCGTAGCGGGAGAAATGAGCAGTTCTTC
- TRBJ2-4 - TRBV5-1 CASSPHSSISAKNIQYF TGCGCCAGCAGCCCTCACTCCTCTATTTCAGCCAAAAACATTCAGTACTTC
- TRBJ2-4 - TRBV6-1 CASSGPGATNTQYF TGTGCCAGCAGTGGGCCGGGAGCCACAAACACTCAGTACTTC
TRBD1 TRBJ2-5 - TRBV10-1 CASGDRGRGAETQYF TGCGCCAGCGGGGACAGGGGCCGGGGCGCAGAGACCCAGTACTTC
TRBD1 TRBJ1-3 few TRBV6-1 CASSRTGGRNSGNTIYF TGTGCCAGCAGCAGGACAGGGGGCAGGAATTCTGGAAACACCATATATTTT